A selection of T cell receptor beta chains follows, all from one sample in a study of CD4 T cells in relation to SARS-CoV-2 and coronaviruses. TCRdb's copy holds only in-frame clones and misses some; the assay was immunoSEQ multiplex PCR. The top ten clones hold roughly 22% of a sample with under 25,000 clones, less than 80% of them seen once. Antigens of these TCRs are unknown. Sequencing was done on a sample of CD4+ T cells from PBMCs, cultured in vitro. All receptors derive from a human donor in good health. Each CDR3 is given with its conserved first and last residue. D genes are given only for firm matches. Some rows mark clone size as missing; the rest say once, few, many or name a class of expanded clone.

.	12	.	TRBV9	TRBJ2-3	CASSGNTDTQYF	TGTGCCAGCAGCGGGAACACAGATACGCAGTATTTT
TRBD1	16	.	TRBV11-2	TRBJ1-1	CASSLGTGGLNTEAFF	TGTGCCAGCAGCTTAGGAACAGGGGGCTTGAACACTGAAGCTTTCTTT
.	13	.	TRBV30	TRBJ2-1	CAWTRTVYNEQFF	TGTGCCTGGACCCGAACCGTTTACAATGAGCAGTTCTTC
TRBD1	13	.	TRBV30	TRBJ1-5	CASHRGSNQPQHF	TGTGCCTCACACAGGGGGAGCAATCAGCCCCAGCATTTT
TRBD1	14	.	TRBV18	TRBJ1-1	CASSRDRDHTEAFF	TGTGCCAGCTCACGAGACAGGGATCACACTGAAGCTTTCTTT
.	14	.	TRBV11-2	TRBJ2-2	CASSFTGGGGELFF	TGTGCCAGCAGCTTCACAGGGGGAGGGGGGGAGCTGTTTTTT
TRBD1	13	.	TRBV11-2	TRBJ2-7	CASRRQGAYEQYF	TGTGCCAGCAGACGACAGGGGGCCTACGAGCAGTACTTC
TRBD2	20	.	TRBV6-2/TRBV6-3	TRBJ2-2	CASSYSGTSGFGGYTGELFF	TGTGCCAGCAGTTACTCGGGGACTAGCGGCTTCGGGGGGTACACCGGGGAGCTGTTTTTT
TRBD1	14	.	TRBV7-2	TRBJ2-2	CASSQGQFTGELFF	TGTGCCAGCAGCCAGGGACAGTTCACCGGGGAGCTGTTTTTT
.	13	.	TRBV6-1	TRBJ2-1	CASSESGSWEQFF	TGTGCCAGCAGTGAATCGGGTAGCTGGGAGCAGTTCTTC
TRBD1	14	.	TRBV7-2	TRBJ1-4	CASSPRQGLEKLFF	TGTGCCAGCAGCCCTAGACAGGGTTTGGAAAAACTGTTTTTT
.	15	few	TRBV30	TRBJ2-3	CAWSVYGGPTDTQYF	TGTGCCTGGAGTGTATATGGGGGGCCCACAGATACGCAGTATTTT
.	14	once	TRBV7-2	TRBJ2-4	CASSPVNSGNIQYF	TGTGCCAGCAGCCCCGTTAATAGCGGAAACATTCAGTACTTC
.	11	.	TRBV10-2	TRBJ1-1	CASSGIHSAFF	TGCGCCAGCAGCGGGATCCACTCCGCTTTCTTT
TRBD1	15	.	TRBV19	TRBJ2-5	CASSMATGTGETQYF	TGTGCCAGTAGTATGGCGACAGGGACGGGGGAGACCCAGTACTTC
.	17	few	TRBV19	TRBJ2-1	CASMRSGTVSSYNEQFF	TGTGCCAGTATGCGATCAGGGACCGTGAGCTCCTACAATGAGCAGTTCTTC
TRBD1	13	few	TRBV29-1	TRBJ2-7	CSVGTGSSYEQYF	TGCAGCGTTGGGACAGGGAGCTCCTACGAGCAGTACTTC
TRBD1	16	.	TRBV6-2/TRBV6-3	TRBJ2-7	CASSYSKGTGVNEQYF	TGTGCCAGCAGTTACTCGAAAGGGACAGGGGTGAACGAGCAGTACTTC
TRBD1	15	.	TRBV9	TRBJ1-2	CASMGGQKGAYGYTF	TGTGCCAGCATGGGTGGGCAGAAGGGGGCCTATGGCTACACCTTC
.	14	.	TRBV19	TRBJ1-1	CASSIGAQNTEAFF	TGTGCCAGTAGTATTGGGGCACAGAACACTGAAGCTTTCTTT
.	17	.	TRBV6-1	TRBJ2-5	CASSEDLLAKGWETQYF	TGTGCCAGCAGTGAGGACCTTTTGGCCAAAGGTTGGGAGACCCAGTACTTC
TRBD2	17	.	TRBV27	TRBJ2-7	CASSPLGLAGSRYEQYF	TGTGCCAGCAGTCCACTTGGGCTAGCGGGAAGCCGTTACGAGCAGTACTTC
.	15	.	TRBV7-2	TRBJ1-5	CASSVTALGSQPQHF	TGTGCCAGCAGCGTTACAGCTCTGGGGTCCCAGCCCCAGCATTTT
.	17	.	TRBV7-2	TRBJ2-7	CASSLASGQLESYEQYF	TGTGCCAGCAGCTTAGCCTCCGGGCAGCTCGAGAGCTACGAGCAGTACTTC
TRBD2	19	.	TRBV5-1	TRBJ2-7	CASSSYRGLAGGFSYEQYF	TGCGCCAGCAGCTCATACCGGGGACTAGCGGGAGGCTTCTCCTACGAGCAGTACTTC
.	13	.	TRBV25-1	TRBJ2-2	CASSGAYTGELFF	TGTGCCAGCAGTGGGGCATACACCGGGGAGCTGTTTTTT
TRBD2	17	.	TRBV10-2	TRBJ2-6	CASSRPSGNSGANVLTF	TGCGCCAGCAGCCGGCCTAGCGGAAACTCTGGGGCCAACGTCCTGACTTTC
.	15	.	TRBV21-1	TRBJ1-2	CASMLRQAFYYGYTF	TGTGCCAGCATGCTTAGACAGGCGTTTTACTATGGCTACACCTTC
TRBD2	15	.	TRBV5-4	TRBJ2-5	CASSLSGGRGETQYF	TGTGCCAGCAGCTTAAGCGGGGGCAGGGGAGAGACCCAGTACTTC
TRBD1	15	.	TRBV6-2/TRBV6-3	TRBJ1-2	CASSPRDRPNYGYTF	TGTGCCAGCAGTCCGAGGGACAGGCCTAACTATGGCTACACCTTC
.	12	.	TRBV18	TRBJ1-1	CASSPSSGGAFF	TGTGCCAGCTCACCCTCCAGCGGGGGTGCTTTCTTT
.	15	few	TRBV4-2	TRBJ1-1	CASSPFGGVNTEAFF	TGTGCCAGCAGCCCGTTTGGGGGGGTGAACACTGAAGCTTTCTTT
.	17	.	TRBV3-1/TRBV3-2	TRBJ1-1	CASSQDPPWGAYTEAFF	TGTGCCAGCAGCCAAGATCCACCGTGGGGGGCATACACTGAAGCTTTCTTT
.	14	.	TRBV10-3	TRBJ1-3	CAIRTSHSGNTIYF	TGTGCCATCAGGACGAGCCACTCTGGAAACACCATATATTTT
.	11	.	TRBV29-1	TRBJ1-1	CSVQLGGEAFF	TGCAGCGTCCAGCTCGGGGGAGAAGCTTTCTTT
.	11	.	TRBV2	TRBJ2-5	CASSAQETQYF	TGTGCCAGCAGTGCACAAGAGACCCAGTACTTC
.	13	few	TRBV6-2/TRBV6-3	TRBJ1-4	CASSYLEDEKLFF	TGTGCCAGCAGTTACTTGGAAGATGAAAAACTGTTTTTT
.	13	.	TRBV5-1	TRBJ2-3	CASSSGSADTQYF	TGCGCCAGCAGCTCTGGGTCGGCAGATACGCAGTATTTT
TRBD2	16	few	TRBV4-3	TRBJ2-5	CASSQDTVAGGETQYF	TGCGCCAGCAGCCAAGATACGGTAGCGGGGGGAGAGACCCAGTACTTC
.	15	.	TRBV7-9	TRBJ1-1	CASSPALTYNTEAFF	TGTGCCAGCAGCCCAGCTTTAACGTACAACACTGAAGCTTTCTTT
.	12	.	TRBV19	TRBJ2-1	CASSISNNEQFF	TGTGCCAGTAGTATAAGCAACAATGAGCAGTTCTTC
.	14	.	TRBV10-3	TRBJ1-6	CAIKPDSWNSPLHF	TGTGCCATCAAACCGGACAGTTGGAATTCACCCCTCCACTTT
TRBD1	12	.	TRBV6-5	TRBJ1-2	CASSFGTDGYTF	TGTGCCAGCAGTTTCGGGACAGACGGCTACACCTTC
TRBD1	13	.	TRBV19	TRBJ1-2	CASSTRDRVPYTF	TGTGCCAGTAGTACCCGGGACAGGGTGCCCTACACCTTC
.	14	.	TRBV6-1	TRBJ2-5	CASSEGTAQETQYF	TGTGCCAGCAGTGAAGGCACAGCACAAGAGACCCAGTACTTC
.	17	.	TRBV30	TRBJ2-3	CAWSVLAGRESTDTQYF	TGTGCCTGGAGTGTACTGGCGGGAAGGGAAAGCACAGATACGCAGTATTTT
.	14	.	TRBV6-6	TRBJ1-5	CASKGDTSNQPQHF	TGTGCCAGCAAGGGAGACACCTCCAATCAGCCCCAGCATTTT
.	13	.	TRBV19	TRBJ1-2	CASSIERNSGYTF	TGTGCCAGTAGTATAGAGCGGAACAGTGGCTACACCTTC
TRBD2	14	.	TRBV9	TRBJ2-2	CASSVQAGSGELFF	TGTGCCAGCAGCGTACAAGCGGGGTCCGGGGAGCTGTTTTTT